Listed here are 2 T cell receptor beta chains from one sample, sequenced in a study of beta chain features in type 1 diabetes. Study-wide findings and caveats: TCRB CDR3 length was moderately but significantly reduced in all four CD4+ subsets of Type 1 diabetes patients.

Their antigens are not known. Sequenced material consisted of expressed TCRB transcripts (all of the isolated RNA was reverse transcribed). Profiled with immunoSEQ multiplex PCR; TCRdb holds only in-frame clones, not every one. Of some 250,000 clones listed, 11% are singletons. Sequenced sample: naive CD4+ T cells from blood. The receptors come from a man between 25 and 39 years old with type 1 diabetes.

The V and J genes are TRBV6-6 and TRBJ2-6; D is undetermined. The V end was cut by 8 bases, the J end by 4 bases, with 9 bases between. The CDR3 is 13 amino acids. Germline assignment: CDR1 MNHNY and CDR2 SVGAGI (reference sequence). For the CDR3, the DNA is TGTGCCAGCGGCTCTCTGGGGGCCAACGTCCTGACTTTC. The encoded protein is CASGSLGANVLTF.

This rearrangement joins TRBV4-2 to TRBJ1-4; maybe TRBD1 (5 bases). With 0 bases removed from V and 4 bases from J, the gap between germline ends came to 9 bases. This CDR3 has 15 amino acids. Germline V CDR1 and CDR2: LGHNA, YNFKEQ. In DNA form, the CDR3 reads TGTGCCAGCAGCCAAGAAACAGGACATAATGAAAAACTGTTTTTT. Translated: CASSQETGHNEKLFF.